The 27 T cell receptor beta chains listed next were all sequenced from one sample in a study of T cells in localized non-small cell lung cancer. Clones were sequenced by immunoSEQ multiplex PCR, and TCRdb holds only the in-frame ones, with some missing. Of some 4,100 clones listed, roughly 21% are singletons. The specimen comprised lung tumor tissue, sampled before any cancer treatment. The receptors originated from a female donor aged 60 or older with stage I lung adenocarcinoma.

This chain connects TRBV18 to TRBJ1-4, with D uncertain. V lost 0 bases and J 7 bases, leaving 6 bases between the germline ends. Germline V gene sequence: CDR1 KGHSH, CDR2 LQKENI. The CDR3 loop spans 13 amino acids. The CDR3 reads CASSPPAVEKLFF. The CDR3 bases are TGTGCCAGCTCACCACCCGCGGTTGAAAAACTGTTTTTT.

By its share, this clone is medium-sized. The rearrangement links TRBV7-1 to TRBJ2-1, with D tentatively TRBD1 (5 bases). TRBV7-1 carries the ORF label, with uncertain function. Trimming took 4 bases from V and 7 from J, leaving 11 bases between them. CDR3 length: 13 residues. The CDR3 region has the DNA TGTGCCAGCAGCTGGGGCCAGGGAAATGAGCAGTTCTTC. Amino acid sequence: CASSWGQGNEQFF.

The gene calls are TRBV1 and TRBJ1-6. TRBV1 is noted as a pseudogene. The CDR3 is made up of 13 amino acids. CDR3 DNA sequence: TGCGCCAGCAGCCAAGATTTGAAATCACCCCTCCACTTT. It translates to CASSQDLKSPLHF.

This clone was counted between two and nine times. This chain links TRBV9 with TRBJ2-5; TRBD1 matches at 9 bases. V shed 4 bases and J 1 base; nucleotides not matched to a gene: 2. The germline V gene encodes CDR1 SGDLS and CDR2 YYNGEE. The CDR3 covers 14 residues. The CDR3 DNA is TGTGCCAGCAGCCTGACAGGGGGCCAAGAGACCCAGTACTTC. As protein: CASSLTGGQETQYF.

This clone was seen just once. The V and J genes are TRBV10-2 and TRBJ2-1; 8 bases fit TRBD1. After removal of 2 bases from V and 4 bases from J, the junction contained 13 bases not matched to a gene. Germline assignment: CDR1 WSHSY and CDR2 SAAADI. The CDR3 covers 18 residues. This chain's CDR3 is CASSEGSFGTGYYNEQFF. For the CDR3, the DNA is TGCGCCAGCAGTGAGGGTTCCTTCGGGACAGGCTATTACAATGAGCAGTTCTTC.

This clone was found a few times. The chain links TRBV11-3 to TRBJ2-1, with 10 bases that match TRBD1. The CDR3 totals 17 residues. The junction had 14 bases not matched to a gene; V was cut back by 6 bases and J by 6 bases. Germline CDR1 is SGHNT and CDR2 is YENEEA. The CDR3 reads CASSSGQGGTRRNEQFF. The DNA for the CDR3 is TGTGCCAGCAGTAGCGGACAGGGGGGAACTAGACGCAATGAGCAGTTCTTC.

In this sample, this clone turned up many times. V is TRBV11-3 and J is TRBJ2-3; D is perhaps TRBD1 (6 bases). The germline gives CDR1 SGHNT, CDR2 YENEEA. V was pared by 4 bases and J by 0 bases, with 11 bases between. The CDR3 is 15 residues long. This chain's CDR3 is CASSSGQTSTDTQYF. The CDR3 DNA sequence: TGTGCCAGCAGCTCGGGACAAACTAGCACAGATACGCAGTATTTT.

This clone has more than one count but fewer than ten. The chain has TRBV6-8 and TRBJ2-5, with TRBD1 matching 8 bases. This CDR3 comprises 14 residues. V lost 10 bases and J lost 2; bases outside the gene matches: 9. Germline values: CDR1 MNHGY, CDR2 SAAAGT. CDR3 region: CAIRTDRGQETQYF. In nucleotides, the CDR3 is TGTGCCATCCGAACAGACAGGGGACAAGAGACCCAGTACTTC.

DNA of the CDR3: TGCAGCGTGTTGGGACAGGGGACCTACAATGAGCAGTTCTTC. It yields the protein CSVLGQGTYNEQFF. The chain is built from TRBV29-1 and TRBJ2-1, with 10 bases lining up with TRBD1. Per the germline V gene, CDR1 is SQVTM and CDR2 is ANQGSEA. J was trimmed by 2 bases and V by 6 bases; bases with no gene match: 4. The CDR3 spans 14 residues.

This clone was picked up a small number of times. The gene calls are TRBV4-1 and TRBJ1-1, with no clear D. This CDR3 region has 17 residues. Deletions cut 0 bases from V and 3 bases from J, with 17 bases between. Germline CDR1 and CDR2: MGHRA and YSYEKL. The CDR3 loop reads CASSQDGRPWSYTEAFF. The DNA of the CDR3 is TGCGCCAGCAGCCAAGATGGCCGCCCTTGGTCTTACACTGAAGCTTTCTTT.

The CDR3 sequence is CASSLSGTNQPQHF. The CDR3 coding sequence is TGTGCCAGCAGCCTCTCCGGGACAAATCAGCCCCAGCATTTT. The chain recombines TRBV6-8 with TRBJ1-5; D is perhaps TRBD1 (6 bases). The length of the CDR3 is 14 residues. The ends were cut back, 6 bases at V and 4 bases at J, with 13 bases in the middle. The germline gives CDR1 MNHGY, CDR2 SAAAGT.

In this sample, this clone is large. The chain has TRBV15 and TRBJ1-2; D perhaps matches TRBD1 (6 bases). The CDR3 loop spans 16 amino acids. In germline, CDR1 is LNHNV, CDR2 YYDKDF (reference sequence). V lost 1 base, J lost 8 bases, and 20 bases lay in between. The CDR3 DNA sequence: TGTGCCACCAGCAGAGGAGGAGGGGGATTTTTCGTGGGCTACACCTTC. This sequence encodes CATSRGGGGFFVGYTF.

This sequence joins TRBV19 and TRBJ2-1, with a possible D match to TRBD2 (5 bases). The germline V gene has CDR1 LNHDA and CDR2 SQIVND (reference sequence). Trimming shortened V by 7 bases and J by 10 bases, and 14 bases separated the two germline ends. This CDR3 region has 12 residues. The CDR3 loop reads CASIGGSWEQFF. The CDR3 DNA reads as TGTGCCAGTATTGGAGGCTCGTGGGAGCAGTTCTTC.

The genes are TRBV18 and TRBJ2-5, with 7 bases fitting TRBD1. CDR3 length equals 13 residues. Looked up from germline, CDR1 is KGHSH and CDR2 is LQKENI. Trimming took 5 bases from V and 2 from J; bases not matched to a gene: 2. The CDR3 spells CASSSGQQETQYF. In DNA, the CDR3 is TGTGCCAGCTCATCGGGACAGCAAGAGACCCAGTACTTC.

By share of the sample, this clone is medium-sized. This chain links TRBV25-1 with TRBJ1-1; D not resolved. V gave up 2 bases and J gave up 3 bases, with 13 bases separating them. Looked up from germline, CDR1 is MGHDK and CDR2 is SYGVNS. The CDR3 covers 15 residues. The CDR3 spells CASSEGHSFDTEAFF. The CDR3 DNA reads TGTGCCAGCAGTGAAGGTCACAGCTTTGACACTGAAGCTTTCTTT.

This clone was recorded a few times. V gene TRBV6-8 combines with J gene TRBJ1-2, with D possibly being TRBD1 (6 bases). The CDR3 covers 13 residues. The germline gives CDR1 MNHGY, CDR2 SAAAGT. V lost 5 bases and J 4 bases, leaving 11 bases between the germline ends. The CDR3 protein is CASSPTGPYGYTF. CDR3 DNA: TGTGCCAGCAGTCCCACAGGGCCCTATGGCTACACCTTC.

This clone turned up a few times. V and J are TRBV30 and TRBJ1-1, with unresolved D. The V end was cut by 4 bases, the J end by 4 bases, with 13 bases between. Germline V gives CDR1 GTSNPN, CDR2 SVGIG (reference sequence). This CDR3 has 13 residues. In nucleotides, the CDR3 is TGTGCCTGGATTCGAATGGATAGCACTGAAGCTTTCTTT. This encodes CAWIRMDSTEAFF.

This chain uses TRBV15 with TRBJ2-5; D is unresolved. The length of the CDR3 is 14 residues. Trimming removed 3 bases at V and 5 bases at J, with 13 bases between. The germline V gene encodes CDR1 LNHNV and CDR2 YYDKDF (reference sequence). CDR3 protein: CATSRPSAWETQYF. Here the CDR3 DNA reads TGTGCCACCAGCAGGCCGTCCGCGTGGGAGACCCAGTACTTC.

V is TRBV30 and J is TRBJ1-4; TRBD1 is a possible D gene (5 bases). V shed 0 bases and J shed 7 bases, with 9 bases lying between them. CDR1 and CDR2 from the germline V gene are GTSNPN and SVGIG (reference sequence). This CDR3 has 13 residues. The CDR3 sequence is CAWSVLGAEKLFF. In DNA, the CDR3 is TGTGCCTGGAGTGTTCTCGGGGCTGAAAAACTGTTTTTT.

V is TRBV19 and J is TRBJ2-5; perhaps TRBD2 as D (6 bases). In germline, CDR1 is LNHDA, CDR2 SQIVND (reference sequence). With 6 bases removed from V and 2 bases from J, the gap between germline ends came to 10 bases. This CDR3 is 13 amino acids long. CDR3 in amino acids: CASSWTTQETQYF. The DNA of the CDR3 is TGTGCCAGTAGCTGGACTACTCAAGAGACCCAGTACTTC.

V is TRBV6-8 and J is TRBJ1-5; D may be TRBD1 (5 bases). V lost 2 bases, J lost 2 bases, and 10 bases lay in between. This CDR3 is 15 amino acids long. Germline CDR1 reads MNHGY; CDR2 reads SAAAGT. The CDR3 region is CASSYVGAGNQPQHF. The CDR3 DNA reads TGTGCCAGCAGTTACGTAGGGGCCGGCAATCAGCCCCAGCATTTT.

This clone has a handful of counts. This chain links TRBV18 with TRBJ1-3; 8 bases agree with TRBD1. Per the germline V gene, CDR1 is KGHSH and CDR2 is LQKENI. The CDR3 covers 14 residues. The trim removed 7 bases at V and 0 bases at J, leaving 2 bases unmatched. This CDR3 reads CASWTGNSGNTIYF. In nucleotides, the CDR3 is TGTGCCAGCTGGACAGGGAACTCTGGAAACACCATATATTTT.

This rearrangement joins TRBV6-8 to TRBJ2-5; D remains unclear. CDR3 length: 12 amino acids. The V end was cut by 2 bases, the J end by 5 bases, with 6 bases between. Per the germline V gene, CDR1 is MNHGY and CDR2 is SAAAGT. The CDR3 spells CASSYEGETQYF. The CDR3 bases are TGTGCCAGCAGTTACGAAGGGGAGACCCAGTACTTC.

The rearrangement links TRBV7-2 to TRBJ1-1; D not resolved. Germline CDR1 SGHTA, CDR2 FQGNSA. This CDR3 has 13 amino acids. Trimming pared 2 bases from V and 11 bases from J, leaving 15 bases between. CDR3 in amino acids: CASSLTPEGGAFF. DNA of the CDR3: TGTGCCAGCAGCTTAACGCCGGAGGGTGGGGCTTTCTTT.

This clone is labeled medium-sized. The rearrangement links TRBV11-3 to TRBJ2-1; 10 bases line up with TRBD2. This CDR3 contains 15 residues. Germline lookup yields CDR1 SGHNT and CDR2 YENEEA. The V and J ends lost 5 bases and 4 bases, in that order; junction bases with no gene match: 5. The CDR3: CASSPRTSGYNEQFF. CDR3 DNA sequence: TGTGCCAGCAGCCCTCGGACTAGCGGATACAATGAGCAGTTCTTC.

This clone was detected only a few times. The CDR3 DNA reads as TGTGCCTGGAGTGTACTAGCGGGAGTCAATGAGCAGTTCTTC. Translating gives CAWSVLAGVNEQFF. V is TRBV30 and J is TRBJ2-1; TRBD2 matches 11 bases. CDR1 and CDR2 from the germline V gene are GTSNPN and SVGIG (reference sequence). The junction had 1 base not matched to a gene; V was cut back by 0 bases and J by 6 bases. The CDR3 contains 14 residues.

This clone was seen a few times. The chain couples TRBV11-3 to TRBJ2-1; maybe TRBD2 (6 bases). CDR3 size: 15 residues. Between the trimmed V and J ends, which lost 5 bases and 0 bases, there was a span of 11 bases. Looked up from germline, CDR1 is SGHNT and CDR2 is YENEEA. CDR3 sequence reads: CASSPDGSSYNEQFF. Written as DNA, the CDR3 is TGTGCCAGCAGCCCGGACGGGAGCTCCTACAATGAGCAGTTCTTC.